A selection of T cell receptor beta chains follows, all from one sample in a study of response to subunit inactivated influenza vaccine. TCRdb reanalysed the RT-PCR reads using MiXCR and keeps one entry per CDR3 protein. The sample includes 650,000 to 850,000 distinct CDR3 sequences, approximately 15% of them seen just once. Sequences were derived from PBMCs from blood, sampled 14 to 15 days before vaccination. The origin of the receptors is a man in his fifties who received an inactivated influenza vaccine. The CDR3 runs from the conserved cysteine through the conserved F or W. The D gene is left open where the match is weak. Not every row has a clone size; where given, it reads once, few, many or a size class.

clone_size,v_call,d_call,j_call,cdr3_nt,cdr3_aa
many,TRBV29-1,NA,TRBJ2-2,TGCAGCGTGGTGACTTTGACAATGAACACCGGGGAGCTGTTTTTT,CSVVTLTMNTGELFF
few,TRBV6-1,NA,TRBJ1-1,TGTGCCAGCACCCAGCGTGGGTTGGGGAACACTGAAGCTTTCTTT,CASTQRGLGNTEAFF
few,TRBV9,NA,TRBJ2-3,TGTGCCAGCAGCCACTTTACCCGGGATACGCAGTATTTT,CASSHFTRDTQYF
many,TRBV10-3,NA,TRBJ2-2,TGTGCCATCAGGACCCCTCTGGGCGGGGTCAATACCGGGGAGCTGTTTTTT,CAIRTPLGGVNTGELFF
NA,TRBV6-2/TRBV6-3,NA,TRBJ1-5,TGTGCCAGCAGAGACACGCGCAATCAGCCCCAGCATTTT,CASRDTRNQPQHF
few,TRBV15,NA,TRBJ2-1,TGTGCCACCAGCCAAACCGGGACACGGGATGAGCAGTTCTTC,CATSQTGTRDEQFF
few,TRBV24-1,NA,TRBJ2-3,TGTGCCACCAGTGATTCCCTGAGACAGGCTAGCACAGATACGCAGTATTTT,CATSDSLRQASTDTQYF
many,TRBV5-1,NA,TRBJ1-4,TGCGCCAGCAGCTTGAACGCTGAAAATGAAAAACTGTTTTTT,CASSLNAENEKLFF
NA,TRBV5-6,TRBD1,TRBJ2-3,TGTGCCAGCAGCTTCCCCGGGGGGACAGGGACAGATACGCAGTATTTT,CASSFPGGTGTDTQYF
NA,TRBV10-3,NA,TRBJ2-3,TGTGCCATCAGTGAGTTCCAAAGAACGCAGTATTTT,CAISEFQRTQYF
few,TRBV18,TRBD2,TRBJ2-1,TGTGCCAGCTCACCACTAGCGGGGGAAACCAATGAGCAGTTCTTC,CASSPLAGETNEQFF
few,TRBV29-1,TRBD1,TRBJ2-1,TGCAGCGTGTGGACAGGGGGCCGAGGCAATGAGCAGTTCTTC,CSVWTGGRGNEQFF
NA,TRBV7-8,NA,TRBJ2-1,TGTGCCAGCAGCTTCAGGGGGGGGCCCTACAATGAGCAGTTCTTC,CASSFRGGPYNEQFF
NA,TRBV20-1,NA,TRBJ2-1,TGCAGTGCTAGAGACGGCACCACCAGCTCCTACAATGAGCAGTTCTTC,CSARDGTTSSYNEQFF
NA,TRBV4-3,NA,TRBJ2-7,TGCGCCAGCAGCCAAGATGTTCCGGGACACAACTACGAGCAGTACTTC,CASSQDVPGHNYEQYF
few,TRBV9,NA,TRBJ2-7,TGTGCCAGCAGCGTCCGGGACTCGGAACTTAGGGAGCAGTACTTC,CASSVRDSELREQYF
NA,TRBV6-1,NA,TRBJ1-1,TGTGCCAGCTCCGACAGAGGGGTCCCCAACACTGAAGCTTTCTTT,CASSDRGVPNTEAFF
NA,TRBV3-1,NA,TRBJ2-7,TGTGCCAGCAGCCCCGATTTGAGGCCCTACGAGCAGTACTTC,CASSPDLRPYEQYF
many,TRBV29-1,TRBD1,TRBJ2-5,TGCAGCGTGGCGGGACAGGGGACCCAGTACTTC,CSVAGQGTQYF
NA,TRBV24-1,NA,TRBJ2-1,TGTGCCACCAGTGATCCGACGAGTTGGTTCCGCGATGAGCAGTTCTTC,CATSDPTSWFRDEQFF
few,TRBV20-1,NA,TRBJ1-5,TGCAGTGCAACACAGAAGCCCTTAAATCAGCCCCAGCATTTT,CSATQKPLNQPQHF
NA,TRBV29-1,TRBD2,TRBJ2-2,TGCAGCGCTAGCGGGAGTTTCGCCGGGGAGCTGTTTTTT,CSASGSFAGELFF
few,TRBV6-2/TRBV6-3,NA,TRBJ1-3,TGTGCCAGCAGCCATGCTACAGGGATCGGAAACACCATATATTTT,CASSHATGIGNTIYF
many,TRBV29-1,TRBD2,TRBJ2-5,TGCAGCTCCGGGACTAGTTCCGAGACCCAGTACTTC,CSSGTSSETQYF
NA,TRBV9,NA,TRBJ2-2,TGTGCCAGCAGCGTACTAAGCGGGACAAATACCGGGGAGCTGTTTTTT,CASSVLSGTNTGELFF
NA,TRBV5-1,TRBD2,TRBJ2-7,TGCGCCAGCAGCCAAGGGACTAGCGGGGTCGAGCAGTACTTC,CASSQGTSGVEQYF
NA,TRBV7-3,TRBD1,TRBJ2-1,TGTGCCAGCAGCACACAGCAGGGGGCTTTTCTCAATGAGCAGTTCTTC,CASSTQQGAFLNEQFF
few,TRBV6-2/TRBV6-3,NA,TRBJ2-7,TGTGCCAGCAGCCCCCGACTAGGGCGGGGTATCTACGAGCAGTACTTC,CASSPRLGRGIYEQYF
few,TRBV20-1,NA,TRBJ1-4,TGCAGTGCGATTTCCATAGGTGGAGCAGGGACCGAAAAACTGTTTTTT,CSAISIGGAGTEKLFF
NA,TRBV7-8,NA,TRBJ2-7,TGTGCCAGCAGCTTAACCCTAACCTACGAGCAGTACTTC,CASSLTLTYEQYF
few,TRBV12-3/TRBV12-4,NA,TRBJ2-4,TGTGCCAGCAGCCATTTGAGCGAGAGGTTTTTAGCCAAAAACATTCAGTACTTC,CASSHLSERFLAKNIQYF
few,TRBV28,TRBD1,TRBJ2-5,TGTGCCAGCAGTTCCATGGGACAGGGGGCTTTAGAGACCCAGTACTTC,CASSSMGQGALETQYF
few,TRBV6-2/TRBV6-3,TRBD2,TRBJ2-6,TGTGCCAGCAGAAATCTAGCGGTGAGCTCTGGGGCCAACGTCCTGACTTTC,CASRNLAVSSGANVLTF
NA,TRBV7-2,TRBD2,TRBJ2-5,TGTGCCAGCAGCTTAAAACCAACTAGCGGGGGCGAGACCCAGTACTTC,CASSLKPTSGGETQYF
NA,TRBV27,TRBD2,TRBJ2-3,TGTGCCAGCGGCCGACTAGCGGGAGGGAGAGGTGGCACAGATACGCAGTATTTT,CASGRLAGGRGGTDTQYF
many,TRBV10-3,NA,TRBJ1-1,TGTGCCATCAGGGGGACGGCCGGAACTGAAGCTTTCTTT,CAIRGTAGTEAFF
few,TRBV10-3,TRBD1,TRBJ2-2,TGTGCCATAAGAGGACAGGATTCATTGAACACCGGGGAGCTGTTTTTT,CAIRGQDSLNTGELFF
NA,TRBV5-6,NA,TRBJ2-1,TGTGCCAGCAGCGAACAGGGGAGGGAGCAGTTCTTC,CASSEQGREQFF
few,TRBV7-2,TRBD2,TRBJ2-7,TGTGCCAGCAGCGAAGCCAGCGGGAGTTCCTACGAGCAGTACTTC,CASSEASGSSYEQYF
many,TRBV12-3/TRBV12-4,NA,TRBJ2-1,TGTGCCAGCAGTTTAGCGGGAGCGGGCCGACCCTACAATGAGCAGTTCTTC,CASSLAGAGRPYNEQFF
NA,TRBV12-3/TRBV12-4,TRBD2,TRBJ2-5,TGTGCCAGCAGGAGTACCGGGACTAGCGATCAGCAGACCCAGTACTTC,CASRSTGTSDQQTQYF
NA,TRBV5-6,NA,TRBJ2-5,TGTGCCAGCAGCTTGGTTACTAGCCTGTTCGAGACCCAGTACTTC,CASSLVTSLFETQYF
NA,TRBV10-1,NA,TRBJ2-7,TGCCAGATCGAGAGGGGCCCTGATGGGGAGCAGTACTTC,CQIERGPDGEQYF
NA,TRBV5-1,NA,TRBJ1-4,TGCGCCAGCAGCAGAACAGGGACTCAGGATGAAAAACTGTTTTTT,CASSRTGTQDEKLFF
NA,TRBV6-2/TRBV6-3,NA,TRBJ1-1,TGTGCCAGCAGTTACGGTGCTCATGAAGCTTTCTTT,CASSYGAHEAFF
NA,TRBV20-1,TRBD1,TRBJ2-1,TGCAGTGCTAGAGCAGGACAGGGGGCTGTCCATGAGCAGTTCTTC,CSARAGQGAVHEQFF
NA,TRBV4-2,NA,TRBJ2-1,TGTGCCAGCAGCCAAGATCTGGCGGGGACCTACAATGAGCAGCTCTTC,CASSQDLAGTYNEQLF
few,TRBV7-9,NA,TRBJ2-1,TGTGCCAGCAGCTTATCGGCTAGCTGGAATGAGCAGTTCTTC,CASSLSASWNEQFF